The 24 T cell receptor beta chains reported below all come from one sample, sequenced in a study of blood T cell repertoires in COVID-19. Assay used: immunoSEQ multiplex PCR; TCRdb lists only in-frame clones, some missing. This table holds over 200,000 clones, 88% found once. The sequenced sample was peripheral blood. Receptors originate from a woman in her sixties with acute or convalescent COVID-19.

This clone occurred once. V and J are TRBV6-5 and TRBJ2-7; 8 nucleotides align to TRBD2. CDR1 is MNHEY and CDR2 is SVGAGI in the germline V gene. V shed 7 bases, J shed 3 bases, and the junction held 8 bases outside the gene matches. This CDR3 is 14 amino acids long. This CDR3 is CASTKPGTSYEQYF. In DNA, the CDR3 is TGTGCCAGCACCAAACCCGGGACTAGCTACGAGCAGTACTTC.

The chain joins TRBV24-1 to TRBJ2-3; D remains unclear. Trimming removed 3 bases at V and 5 bases at J, with 23 bases between. CDR1 and CDR2 (germline): KGHDR, SFDVKD. The CDR3 consists of 18 residues. In nucleotides, the CDR3 is TGTGCCACCAGTGATCATGAATCAAGCGCCCCTGTGGGAGATACGCAGTATTTT. This sequence encodes CATSDHESSAPVGDTQYF.

This chain uses TRBV28 with TRBJ1-1, with D unresolved. This CDR3 region has 15 residues. Germline V gives CDR1 MDHEN, CDR2 SYDVKM. The V end was cut by 4 bases, the J end by 3 bases, with 15 bases between. The CDR3 spells CASSSPSGRYTEAFF. CDR3 nucleotides: TGTGCCAGCAGTTCCCCTTCAGGTCGGTACACTGAAGCTTTCTTT.

V gene TRBV29-1 combines with J gene TRBJ1-1; no firm D call. The V gene's germline CDR1 is SQVTM and CDR2 ANQGSEA. This CDR3 comprises 15 residues. V was pared by 8 bases and J by 0 bases, with 19 bases between. In DNA form, the CDR3 reads TGCAGCTCAATACCTCGTGGCACGTTGAACACTGAAGCTTTCTTT. This sequence encodes CSSIPRGTLNTEAFF.

This chain connects TRBV4-1 to TRBJ2-1, with 9 nucleotides matching TRBD2. This CDR3 contains 16 residues. Germline assignment: CDR1 MGHRA and CDR2 YSYEKL. With V trimmed by 3 bases and J by 3 bases, 6 bases remained unmatched. CDR3 sequence: CASSHVAGAVYNEQFF. Written as DNA, the CDR3 is TGCGCCAGCAGCCATGTAGCGGGGGCCGTCTACAATGAGCAGTTCTTC.

The chain joins TRBV11-3 to TRBJ2-3, with a tentative D call TRBD2 (5 bases). The V end was cut by 5 bases, the J end by 2 bases, with 20 bases between. Germline V gene data show CDR1 as SGHNT and CDR2 as YENEEA. This CDR3 contains 17 residues. The CDR3, as DNA: TGTGCCAGCAGCCTAGGCCTTGTACGCGGGCTCACAGATACGCAGTATTTT. Residues: CASSLGLVRGLTDTQYF.

The gene calls are TRBV19 and TRBJ2-7; 7 positions agree with TRBD2. V shed 10 bases, J shed 2 bases, and the junction held 11 bases outside the gene matches. The germline V gene has CDR1 LNHDA and CDR2 SQIVND (reference sequence). The CDR3 consists of 14 residues. The CDR3 sequence: CATAREAGAYEQYF. CDR3 DNA sequence: TGTGCCACCGCTCGGGAGGCGGGTGCCTACGAGCAGTACTTC.

This clone was seen once. The V gene is TRBV18, the J gene TRBJ1-4; D perhaps matches TRBD1 (6 bases). The CDR3 extends over 16 amino acids. V dropped 2 bases and J dropped 2 bases, with 12 bases sitting between them. The V gene's germline CDR1 is KGHSH and CDR2 LQKENI. The CDR3 coding sequence is TGTGCCAGCTCACCAGGGCGGACAGACACTAATGAAAAACTGTTTTTT. It encodes CASSPGRTDTNEKLFF.

V gene TRBV25-1 combines with J gene TRBJ1-4; 9 bases match TRBD1. CDR1 is MGHDK, CDR2 SYGVNS, per germline. Germline trimming cut 4 bases from V and 8 bases from J; bases unmatched to any gene: 8. This CDR3 has 15 residues. CDR3 nucleotide sequence: TGTGCCAGCAGTGTCCCGGGACAGGGTAACGAAAAACTGTTTTTT. Its protein product is CASSVPGQGNEKLFF.

This clone was detected once. The chain joins TRBV7-2 to TRBJ2-5; 9 bases agree with TRBD2. V dropped 5 bases and J dropped 4; count of bases not matched to a gene: 5. The CDR3 runs to 14 residues. The germline V gene has CDR1 SGHTA and CDR2 FQGNSA. This CDR3 reads CASSVSGRLETQYF. In DNA, the CDR3 is TGTGCCAGCAGCGTTAGCGGGAGACTAGAGACCCAGTACTTC.

The chain links TRBV12-5 to TRBJ2-2; D remains unclear. Between the trimmed V and J ends, which lost 2 bases and 4 bases, there was a span of 14 bases. CDR1 is LGHNT, CDR2 FRNRAP, per germline. The CDR3 is made up of 16 amino acids. This CDR3 reads CASGLPYSRGTGELFF. The CDR3 DNA is TGTGCTAGTGGTTTGCCCTACTCAAGAGGCACCGGGGAGCTGTTTTTT.

This clone has just a few counts. Written as DNA, the CDR3 is TGTGCCAGCAGCTTAGCGCAGGGGGCAGCTTTCTTT. This translates into CASSLAQGAAFF. The chain combines TRBV7-8 with TRBJ1-1; 8 nucleotides line up with TRBD1. Germline V lookup: CDR1 SGHVS, CDR2 FQNEAQ. The CDR3 contains 12 residues. The J segment lost 10 bases and the V segment lost 0 bases, leaving 1 base of the junction unmatched.

The rearrangement joins TRBV9 to TRBJ2-7; TRBD2 matches 7 bases. Germline values: CDR1 SGDLS, CDR2 YYNGEE. Trimming cost V 4 bases and J 2 bases; bases outside gene matches: 6. The CDR3 extends over 14 amino acids. The CDR3 sequence is CASSLSGTTYEQYF. CDR3 DNA: TGTGCCAGCAGCTTGAGCGGGACTACCTACGAGCAGTACTTC.

The V gene is TRBV21-1, the J gene TRBJ1-5; the table names TRBD1, a call not compared with the DNA. TRBV21-1 is a documented pseudogene. The CDR3 contains 13 residues. The CDR3 DNA reads as TGTGCCAGCAGCCCGAGACAGAATCAGCCCCAGCATTTT. The encoded protein is CASSPRQNQPQHF.

This chain links TRBV6-6 with TRBJ2-3; TRBD2 matches 16 bases. CDR3 length equals 18 residues. CDR1 and CDR2 (germline): MNHNY, SVGAGI (reference sequence). Unmatched junction bases numbered 9, after V lost 5 bases and J lost 4 bases. The DNA for the CDR3 is TGTGCCAGCAGTCGTGGGACTAGCGGGAGGGGGTTCGCAGATACGCAGTATTTT. It yields the protein CASSRGTSGRGFADTQYF.

The chain couples TRBV7-9 to TRBJ1-1; 8 bases map to TRBD1. V lost 5 bases and J lost 2; bases outside the gene matches: 10. Germline CDR1 and CDR2: SEHNR and FQNEAQ (reference sequence). The length of the CDR3 is 16 residues. CDR3 loop: CASSLAGGVRNTEAFF. For the CDR3, the DNA is TGTGCCAGCAGCCTGGCAGGGGGCGTTCGAAACACTGAAGCTTTCTTT.

This chain connects TRBV7-6 to TRBJ1-6; 8 bases match TRBD1. CDR1 and CDR2 from the germline V gene are SGHVS and FNYEAQ. V was pared by 5 bases and J by 7 bases, with 10 bases of the junction left unmatched. This CDR3 spans 16 amino acids. The CDR3 region is CASSEGRGTGNSPLHF. DNA for the CDR3: TGTGCCAGCAGCGAGGGAAGGGGGACAGGAAATTCACCCCTCCACTTT.

The table lists this clone with a count of one. This chain joins TRBV7-2 and TRBJ1-6; D ambiguous. CDR3 length equals 15 residues. V lost 6 bases to trimming and J lost 7 bases, with 16 bases between them. Germline V lookup: CDR1 SGHTA, CDR2 FQGNSA. This CDR3 is CASRYAGILNSPLHF. CDR3 bases: TGTGCCAGCAGGTATGCCGGGATACTCAATTCACCCCTCCACTTT.

The rearrangement uses TRBV30 and TRBJ1-6, with D unresolved. V lost 3 bases and J lost 0, with 12 bases in between. The CDR3 length is 16 residues. Germline CDR1 GTSNPN, CDR2 SVGIG (reference sequence). The CDR3 DNA reads TGTGCCTGGAGCACGCACGGGAGCTCCTATAATTCACCCCTCCACTTT. It is translated as CAWSTHGSSYNSPLHF.

This chain links TRBV2 with TRBJ1-2, with D uncertain. CDR1 and CDR2 from the germline V gene are SNHLY and FYNNEI. There are 15 residues in the CDR3. Trimming took off 7 bases at V and 4 bases at J, with 19 bases between the two ends. In DNA, the CDR3 is TGTGCCAGCACCATGAACCCCCGGGGATCCTATGGCTACACCTTC. It specifies CASTMNPRGSYGYTF.

The count of this clone is one. The chain employs TRBV5-1 and TRBJ2-1, with TRBD2 matching 10 bases. V shed 4 bases, J shed 5 bases, and the junction held 6 bases outside the gene matches. The germline V gene encodes CDR1 SGHRS and CDR2 YFSETQ. This CDR3 has 15 residues. The CDR3 nucleotides read TGCGCCAGCAGCATAGCGGGGGGAGCAGACAATGAGCAGTTCTTC. Translated: CASSIAGGADNEQFF.

The rearrangement links TRBV7-2 to TRBJ1-6; D possibly corresponds to TRBD1 (6 bases). CDR1 and CDR2 (germline): SGHTA, FQGNSA. V lost 2 bases and J lost 6, with 8 bases in between. This CDR3 contains 14 residues. DNA of the CDR3: TGTGCCAGCAGCTTATACAGGGCTAATTCACCCCTCCACTTT. It encodes CASSLYRANSPLHF.

The chain uses TRBV18 and TRBJ2-1, with 14 bases matching TRBD2. With 3 bases clipped from V and 7 bases from J, the junction kept 5 bases outside the gene matches. There are 16 residues in the CDR3. CDR1 is KGHSH, CDR2 LQKENI, per germline. The CDR3 bases are TGTGCCAGCTCACCGGAGGGACTAGCGGGAGATAATGAGCAGTTCTTC. Protein: CASSPEGLAGDNEQFF. Full variable domain (remainder filled in from reference TRBV18 and TRBJ2-1): NAGVMQNPRHLVRRRGQEARLRCSPMKGHSHVYWYRQLPEEGLKFMVYLQKENIIDESGMPKERFSAEFPKEGPSILRIQQVVRGDSAAYFCASSPEGLAGDNEQFFGPGTRLTVL.

J is TRBJ1-1 and V is TRBV7-8, with D perhaps TRBD1 (6 bases). The CDR3 has 16 amino acids. Trimming pared 5 bases from V and 2 bases from J, leaving 18 bases between. CDR1 is SGHVS and CDR2 is FQNEAQ in the germline V gene. For the CDR3, the DNA is TGTGCCAGCAGCCCGAGAGGGAGGGGGGCAAACACTGAAGCTTTCTTT. Its protein is CASSPRGRGANTEAFF. The complete variable domain, with remaining parts taken from reference TRBV7-8 and TRBJ1-1, reads GAGVSQSPRYKVAKRGQDVALRCDPISGHVSLFWYQQALGQGPEFLTYFQNEAQLDKSGLPSDRFFAERPEGSVSTLKIQRTQQEDSAVYLCASSPRGRGANTEAFFGQGTRLTVV.